These 32 T cell receptor beta chains were sequenced from one sample in a study of Ad26.COV2.S vaccination and SARS-CoV-2 variants. The treatment is: some 20 received Ad26.COV2.S at low or high dose, single or two shots; several received placebo; per-sample allocation not given. Collection of samples fell on day 63 after the first vaccine or placebo injection. Generated by immunoSEQ multiplex PCR, the TCRdb table keeps only in-frame clones and is missing some. The sample contains around 250,000 clones, around 87% of which appear only once. Sequencing was performed on peripheral blood, taken in a trial of Ad26.COV2.S vaccine versus placebo. Receptors were obtained from a person aged 18 to 65 who received the Ad26.COV2.S COVID-19 vaccine or a placebo.

The chain combines TRBV12-5 with TRBJ2-7; 10 bases map to TRBD1. This CDR3 comprises 16 residues. The germline V gene has CDR1 LGHNT and CDR2 FRNRAP. With V trimmed by 1 base and J by 2 bases, 5 bases remained unmatched. CDR3 DNA: TGTGCTAGTGGTTTGGGGGGACAGGGGACCCCCTACGAGCAGTACTTC. It encodes CASGLGGQGTPYEQYF.

Only a few counts were recorded for this clone. The V call is TRBV15, the J call TRBJ1-2; 8 bases align to TRBD1. Trimming removed 0 bases from V and 8 bases from J; junction bases left unmatched: 14. The CDR3 length is 17 residues. CDR1 is LNHNV and CDR2 is YYDKDF in the germline V gene (reference sequence). The CDR3 DNA is TGTGCCACCAGCAGAGATCTCACCCCGAGGACAGGGTACGGCTACACCTTC. This encodes CATSRDLTPRTGYGYTF.

This clone was seen just once. The V gene is TRBV5-1, the J gene TRBJ2-1, with 7 bases aligning to TRBD2. The CDR3 sequence is 15 residues long. CDR1 is SGHRS, CDR2 YFSETQ, per germline. J gave up 2 bases and V 7 bases, and 9 bases lay outside the gene matches. The CDR3 reads CASRIASGPYNEQFF. The CDR3 DNA follows: TGCGCCAGCCGCATTGCTAGCGGTCCCTACAATGAGCAGTTCTTC.

The chain couples TRBV7-9 to TRBJ2-4; possible D gene TRBD1, 6 bases. V lost 1 base to trimming and J lost 10 bases, with 11 bases between them. Germline CDR1 SEHNR, CDR2 FQNEAQ (reference sequence). The CDR3 spans 13 residues. The CDR3 loop reads CASSLDSTGIQYF. CDR3 DNA sequence: TGTGCCAGCAGCTTAGACTCGACAGGTATTCAGTACTTC.

The chain couples TRBV5-6 to TRBJ1-1; D not certain. Looked up from germline, CDR1 is SGHDT and CDR2 is YYEEEE. The CDR3 length is 14 residues. Trimming stripped 0 bases from V and 2 bases from J, with 8 bases between. CDR3 in DNA: TGTGCCAGCAGCTTGGCGGTTCATAACACTGAAGCTTTCTTT. Encoded protein: CASSLAVHNTEAFF.

This clone has a single count. The chain couples TRBV7-2 to TRBJ1-2, with a weak D call TRBD1 (5 bases). V was cut by 6 bases and J by 3 bases, with 23 bases left in between. The CDR3 runs 17 residues. Germline lookup yields CDR1 SGHTA and CDR2 FQGNSA. For the CDR3, the DNA is TGTGCCAGCAGTCCTTCCCAATACAATACAGGTGACTATGGCTACACCTTC. This sequence encodes CASSPSQYNTGDYGYTF.

This chain links TRBV27 with TRBJ2-7, with D perhaps matching TRBD2 (6 bases). Germline loops: CDR1 MNHEY, CDR2 SMNVEV (reference sequence). CDR3 length: 15 residues. V lost 2 bases to trimming and J lost 4 bases, with 15 bases between them. CDR3 bases: TGTGCCAGCAGTTTAACCCCAGAGGGAGGTTACGAGCAGTACTTC. This encodes CASSLTPEGGYEQYF.

The V gene is TRBV5-1, the J gene TRBJ2-1; D gene ambiguous. The ends were cut back, 4 bases at V and 8 bases at J, with 4 bases in the middle. Germline CDR1 SGHRS, CDR2 YFSETQ. This CDR3 spans 10 amino acids. The chain's CDR3 is CASSGHEQFF. The CDR3 coding sequence is TGCGCCAGCAGCGGGCATGAGCAGTTCTTC.

V gene TRBV7-2 combines with J gene TRBJ2-3; TRBD2 agrees at 11 bases. V shed 3 bases and J 4 bases; nucleotides not matched to a gene: 6. Germline V gene lookup returns CDR1 SGHTA and CDR2 FQGNSA. The CDR3 extends over 16 amino acids. The CDR3 reads CASSFSSGGSADTQYF. As DNA, the CDR3 is TGTGCCAGCAGCTTTTCTAGCGGGGGGAGTGCAGATACGCAGTATTTT.

The V call is TRBV6-2 or TRBV6-3, the J call TRBJ2-3; no clear D gene. Deletions cut 5 bases from V and 1 base from J, with 7 bases between. Looked up from germline, CDR1 is MNHEY and CDR2 is SVGEGT. The CDR3 extends over 13 amino acids. The CDR3 sequence: CASSLRGTDTQYF. In DNA form, the CDR3 reads TGTGCCAGCAGTCTCCGGGGCACAGATACGCAGTATTTT.

As to this clone: One end of the junction varies from germline; a read error may be responsible. The chain joins TRBV7-8 to TRBJ2-3; the match to TRBD2 covers 11 bases. This CDR3 is 15 amino acids long. The germline V gene encodes CDR1 SGHVS and CDR2 FQNEAQ. The CDR3 is CASRLEGLAADTQYF. The DNA for the CDR3 is TGTGCCAGCAGATTAGAGGGACTAGCGGCAGATACGCAGTATTTT.

The V call is TRBV11-3, the J call TRBJ1-1, with D tentatively TRBD1 (6 bases). The CDR3 spans 13 residues. Germline V gene lookup returns CDR1 SGHNT and CDR2 YENEEA. Trimming cost V 6 bases and J 5 bases, with 13 bases left between them. CDR3 region: CASSAGARTEAFF. In DNA, the CDR3 is TGTGCCAGCAGTGCGGGGGCAAGGACTGAAGCTTTCTTT.

This chain uses TRBV13 with TRBJ1-4; D gene uncertain. CDR3 length: 14 residues. The germline V and J ends were trimmed by 5 bases and 8 bases, with 15 bases remaining between them. The germline V gene encodes CDR1 PRHDT and CDR2 FYEKMQ (reference sequence). DNA for the CDR3: TGTGCCAGCAGCCCCCCCCGGGCGGTGGAAAAACTGTTTTTT. Translated: CASSPPRAVEKLFF.

This chain joins TRBV19 and TRBJ2-7; D may be TRBD1 (5 bases). CDR1 LNHDA and CDR2 SQIVND come from the germline V gene (reference sequence). Trimming shortened V by 6 bases and J by 1 base, and 13 bases separated the two germline ends. The CDR3 is 14 amino acids. The CDR3 is CASSTVRGSYEQYF. DNA of the CDR3: TGTGCCAGTAGCACGGTTAGGGGTTCCTACGAGCAGTACTTC.

The rearrangement uses TRBV7-9 and TRBJ2-3, with D maybe TRBD2 (5 bases). This CDR3 has 14 residues. The germline gives CDR1 SEHNR, CDR2 FQNEAQ (reference sequence). V was pared by 8 bases and J by 4 bases, with 16 bases between. CDR3 coding DNA: TGTGCCAGCCGCGGGCAGGAGAGTTCAGATACGCAGTATTTT. Its translation: CASRGQESSDTQYF.

V usage is TRBV5-1 and J usage is TRBJ1-5; tentative D call: TRBD1 (6 bases). The length of the CDR3 is 12 residues. Trimming stripped 0 bases from V and 11 bases from J, with 9 bases between. Germline V gene lookup returns CDR1 SGHRS and CDR2 YFSETQ. CDR3 amino acids: CASSLDRVAQHF. The CDR3 bases are TGCGCCAGCAGCTTGGACAGGGTGGCCCAGCATTTT. The whole variable domain, remainder taken from reference TRBV5-1 and TRBJ1-5, is KAGVTQTPRYLIKTRGQQVTLSCSPISGHRSVSWYQQTPGQGLQFLFEYFSETQRNKGNFPGRFSGRQFSNSRSEMNVSTLELGDSALYLCASSLDRVAQHFGDGTRLSIL.

This rearrangement joins TRBV2 to TRBJ2-1; the D is unclear. This CDR3 comprises 11 residues. Trimming stripped 7 bases from V and 7 bases from J, with 8 bases between. Germline V gene sequence: CDR1 SNHLY, CDR2 FYNNEI. CDR3 amino acids: CASTYRNEQFF. The CDR3 DNA is TGTGCCAGCACATACAGAAATGAGCAGTTCTTC.

This clone appeared a single time. V usage is TRBV7-9 and J usage is TRBJ1-5; D remains unclear. Germline CDR1 SEHNR, CDR2 FQNEAQ (reference sequence). V lost 1 base and J 2 bases, leaving 6 bases between the germline ends. This CDR3 spans 14 amino acids. The CDR3 DNA sequence: TGTGCCAGCAGCTTAGTTTGGGGCAATCAGCCCCAGCATTTT. Translated, it gives CASSLVWGNQPQHF.

This chain connects TRBV11-2 to TRBJ2-5; 8 bases map to TRBD2. The CDR3 is made up of 14 amino acids. The V and J ends lost 3 bases and 9 bases, in that order; junction bases with no gene match: 9. CDR1 SGHAT and CDR2 FQNNGV come from the germline V gene. CDR3 bases: TGTGCCAGCAGCTTTGGCAGCGGGAGAGCTTCCCAGTACTTC. This encodes CASSFGSGRASQYF.

Only a few counts were recorded for this clone. The CDR3 DNA follows: TGTGCCAGCAGCCAGGGGGATAACTATGGCTACACCTTC. Protein: CASSQGDNYGYTF. V usage is TRBV6-5 and J usage is TRBJ1-2, with TRBD1 matching 7 bases. This CDR3 is built from 13 residues. In germline, CDR1 is MNHEY, CDR2 SVGAGI. Germline trimming cut 6 bases from V and 1 base from J; bases unmatched to any gene: 2.

Comments on this clone: One end of the junction fails to match germline, which may point to a read error. V usage is TRBV28 and J usage is TRBJ2-5, with D maybe TRBD2 (5 bases). This CDR3 has 12 amino acids. The germline V gene has CDR1 MDHEN and CDR2 SYDVKM. The DNA of the CDR3 is TGTGCCAGCAGTTTAAAGGGAGAGGCCCAGTACTTC. This gives the protein CASSLKGEAQYF.

In DNA, the CDR3 is TGTGCCAGCAGCCTAGACAGGGCCGCTTTCTTT. Translating it yields CASSLDRAAFF. The chain recombines TRBV2 with TRBJ1-1; 7 bases map to TRBD1. The V and J ends lost 6 bases and 11 bases, in that order; junction bases with no gene match: 6. From germline, CDR1 is SNHLY and CDR2 FYNNEI. The CDR3 has 11 amino acids.

The chain couples TRBV7-9 to TRBJ2-7; D unresolved. In germline, CDR1 is SEHNR, CDR2 FQNEAQ (reference sequence). V was cut by 6 bases and J by 0 bases, with 15 bases left in between. CDR3 length equals 15 residues. The CDR3 DNA reads as TGTGCCAGCAGTCATACGCGGTACTTCTCCTACGAGCAGTACTTC. This gives the protein CASSHTRYFSYEQYF. Full variable domain (remainder filled in from reference TRBV7-9 and TRBJ2-7): DTGVSQNPRHKITKRGQNVTFRCDPISEHNRLYWYRQTLGQGPEFLTYFQNEAQLEKSRLLSDRFSAERPKGSFSTLEIQRTEQGDSAMYLCASSHTRYFSYEQYFGPGTRLTVT.

The gene calls are TRBV4-1 and TRBJ1-6, with TRBD1 identical over 9 bases. The germline gives CDR1 MGHRA, CDR2 YSYEKL. After removal of 4 bases from V and 7 bases from J, the junction contained 5 bases not matched to a gene. The CDR3 is 15 amino acids. CDR3 in amino acids: CASSLRDRDNSPLHF. DNA for the CDR3: TGCGCCAGCAGCCTCCGGGACAGGGACAATTCACCCCTCCACTTT.

This rearrangement joins TRBV5-6 to TRBJ1-1; 10 nucleotides match TRBD1. The CDR3 totals 16 residues. Germline V gene sequence: CDR1 SGHDT, CDR2 YYEEEE. V lost 4 bases and J lost 2; bases outside the gene matches: 8. The CDR3 DNA follows: TGTGCCAGCAGCGCAGACAGGGGGCGATTTAACACTGAAGCTTTCTTT. Protein: CASSADRGRFNTEAFF.

Remarks on this clone: Within the sample, other DNA sequences also encode this same CDR3. The chain links TRBV7-2 to TRBJ2-1, with 14 bases aligning to TRBD2. CDR1 and CDR2 (germline): SGHTA, FQGNSA. The CDR3 consists of 15 residues. Germline trimming cut 5 bases from V and 8 bases from J; bases unmatched to any gene: 5. CDR3 sequence (DNA): TGTGCCAGCAGCCTGACTAGCGGGGGGGCCTATGAGCAGTTCTTC. Its protein is CASSLTSGGAYEQFF.

This chain uses TRBV9 with TRBJ2-5, with D tentatively TRBD1 or TRBD2 (6 bases each). Trimming left V 0 bases short and J 5 bases short, with 17 bases between. The length of the CDR3 is 16 residues. Germline-derived CDR1 and CDR2 are SGDLS and YYNGEE. The CDR3 sequence: CASSVGPEGGQETQYF. The CDR3 nucleotides are TGTGCCAGCAGCGTAGGGCCCGAGGGGGGCCAGGAGACCCAGTACTTC.

The CDR3 loop is CASSGRTGAGGYTF. CDR3 in DNA: TGTGCCAGCAGCGGGCGTACAGGGGCAGGGGGCTACACCTTC. The rearrangement uses TRBV7-2 and TRBJ1-2, with 7 bases aligning to TRBD1. CDR3 length: 14 amino acids. V was pared by 5 bases and J by 8 bases, with 11 bases of the junction left unmatched. Germline CDR1 is SGHTA and CDR2 is FQGNSA.

This chain uses TRBV19 with TRBJ2-1; 13 bases fit TRBD2. From germline, CDR1 is LNHDA and CDR2 SQIVND (reference sequence). The CDR3 consists of 16 residues. Losses at the gene ends were 7 bases for V and 6 bases for J; bases not matched to a gene: 9. This CDR3 is CASTTTSGRLGNEQFF. Here the CDR3 DNA reads TGTGCCAGTACGACGACTAGCGGGAGGCTGGGCAATGAGCAGTTCTTC.

This clone has only one observation. The rearrangement links TRBV9 to TRBJ1-1; 10 bases map to TRBD1. V lost 1 base to trimming and J lost 5 bases; unmatched junction nucleotides: 8. This CDR3 contains 16 residues. Germline V gene data show CDR1 as SGDLS and CDR2 as YYNGEE. The CDR3 sequence is CASSVSRTGGGTEAFF. The DNA of the CDR3 is TGTGCCAGCAGCGTATCCCGGACAGGGGGAGGAACTGAAGCTTTCTTT.

This clone was counted once. The chain carries TRBV6-5 and TRBJ1-2, with TRBD1 identical over 7 bases. The germline V gene encodes CDR1 MNHEY and CDR2 SVGAGI. With V trimmed by 6 bases and J by 4 bases, 8 bases remained unmatched. CDR3 length equals 14 residues. The CDR3: CASRRTGQSYGYTF. The CDR3 nucleotides read TGTGCCAGCAGGCGCACGGGACAGTCCTATGGCTACACCTTC.

The chain links TRBV5-8 to TRBJ2-1; 8 nucleotides match TRBD1. Looked up from germline, CDR1 is SGHTS and CDR2 is YDEGEE. V lost 0 bases to trimming and J lost 1 base; unmatched junction nucleotides: 0. The CDR3 totals 15 residues. This chain's CDR3 is CASSLGTGSYNEQFF. CDR3 DNA sequence: TGTGCCAGCAGCTTGGGGACAGGGTCCTACAATGAGCAGTTCTTC. Complete variable domain (other parts from reference TRBV5-8 and TRBJ2-1): EAGVTQSPTHLIKTRGQQATLRCSPISGHTSVYWYQQALGLGLQFLLWYDEGEERNRGNFPPRFSGRQFPNYSSELNVNALELEDSALYLCASSLGTGSYNEQFFGPGTRLTVL.